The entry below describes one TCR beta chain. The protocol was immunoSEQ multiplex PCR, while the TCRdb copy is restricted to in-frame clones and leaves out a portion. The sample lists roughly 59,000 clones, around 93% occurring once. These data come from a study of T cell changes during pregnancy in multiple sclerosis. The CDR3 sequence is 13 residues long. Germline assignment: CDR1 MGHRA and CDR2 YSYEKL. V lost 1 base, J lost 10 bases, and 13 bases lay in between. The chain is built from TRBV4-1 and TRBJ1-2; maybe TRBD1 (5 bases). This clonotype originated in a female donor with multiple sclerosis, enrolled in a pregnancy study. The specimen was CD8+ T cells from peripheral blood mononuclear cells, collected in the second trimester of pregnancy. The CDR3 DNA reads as TGCGCCAGCAGCCAAGCAGGGCAAGAGAACTACACCTTC. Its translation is CASSQAGQENYTF.